The rows below give T cell receptor beta chains drawn from one sample of a study of blood T cell repertoires in COVID-19. Profiling relied on immunoSEQ multiplex PCR, and the TCRdb table lists in-frame clones only, not all of them. There are about 110,000 clones in the sample; 75% to 85% occur only once, and roughly 7.9% lies in the top ten. Material for sequencing was peripheral blood. The receptors shown here come from a woman over 75 with active or convalescent COVID-19. The CDR3 runs from the conserved cysteine through the conserved F or W. A D gene is named only where the DNA matches it firmly. Size tells how often a clone was seen (once, few, many) or the class of an expanded clone, and some rows leave it out.

V	size	D	J	DNA	CDR3
TRBV6-6	.	.	TRBJ1-1	TGTGCCAGCAGTTACTCCCAGGGGCGTGAAGCTTTCTTT	CASSYSQGREAFF
TRBV2	.	.	TRBJ1-5	TGTGCCAGCAGTGGAGGGGGGGGACGGGGCAATCAGCCCCAGCATTTT	CASSGGGGRGNQPQHF
TRBV7-9	few	.	TRBJ2-7	TGTGCCAGCAGCTTAGGCGGACTACTACCTTACGAGCAGTACTTC	CASSLGGLLPYEQYF
TRBV11-2	.	TRBD1	TRBJ1-2	TGTGCCAGCAGCTTTTACAGGGGGGATGACTATGGCTACACCTTC	CASSFYRGDDYGYTF
TRBV6-1	.	.	TRBJ2-3	TGTGCCAGCAGTGAAGGGGCTAGCGCCTTCGGAGATACGCAGTATTTT	CASSEGASAFGDTQYF
TRBV6-5	.	TRBD2	TRBJ2-3	TGTGCCAGCAGTTCTAGCGGGGTAACAGATACGCAGTATTTT	CASSSSGVTDTQYF
TRBV19	.	TRBD1	TRBJ1-5	TGTGCCAGTAGGACAGACAGGGCACGACTCCGGCAGCCCCAGCATTTT	CASRTDRARLRQPQHF
TRBV11-2	.	.	TRBJ1-4	TGTGCCAGCAGCTTAATGGAATCGGGGGGGGCGGAAAAACTGTTTTTT	CASSLMESGGAEKLFF
TRBV6-5	.	TRBD1	TRBJ2-1	TGTGCCAGCAGGAGCACAGGGGTGAATGAGCAGTTCTTC	CASRSTGVNEQFF
TRBV27	.	.	TRBJ2-5	TGTGCCAGCAGTTTAATTAGTACGGACTTC	CASSLISTDF
TRBV6-5	.	.	TRBJ2-7	TGTGCCAGCAGCCCGTACACCTACGAGCAGTACTTC	CASSPYTYEQYF
TRBV18	.	TRBD1	TRBJ2-1	TGTGCCAGCTCACACAGGGACAGGGCAACGGGTGAGCAGTTCTTC	CASSHRDRATGEQFF
TRBV29-1	.	TRBD2	TRBJ2-5	TGCAGCGTTGATCGGTCTAGCGGGATCCAAGAGACCCAGTACTTC	CSVDRSSGIQETQYF
TRBV6-4	.	TRBD2	TRBJ2-1	TGTGCCAGCGGGACTAGCGGAAAATACAATGAGCAGTTCTTC	CASGTSGKYNEQFF
TRBV5-1	.	.	TRBJ1-1	TGCGCCAGCAGCTTGGATTCGGGGAACACTGAAGCTTTCTTT	CASSLDSGNTEAFF
TRBV19	.	.	TRBJ2-4	TGTGCCAGTAGTATAGGACAGGGAGGAAACATTCAGTACTTC	CASSIGQGGNIQYF
TRBV7-9	.	.	TRBJ1-2	TGTGCCAGCAGCCCCCGCGGGGGGGGGCAGGATGGCTACACCTTC	CASSPRGGGQDGYTF
TRBV12-3/TRBV12-4	.	.	TRBJ2-5	TGTGCCAGCAGTTTTTCACAAGAGACCCAGTACTTC	CASSFSQETQYF
TRBV28	.	TRBD1	TRBJ2-3	TGTGCCAGCAGTTCCCCGTTTAGGGGACAGGGAGGCACAGATACGCAGTATTTT	CASSSPFRGQGGTDTQYF
TRBV24-1	.	TRBD2	TRBJ2-7	TGTGCCACCCACTACAATCTAGCGGGAGGGTTCCACGAGCAGTACTTC	CATHYNLAGGFHEQYF